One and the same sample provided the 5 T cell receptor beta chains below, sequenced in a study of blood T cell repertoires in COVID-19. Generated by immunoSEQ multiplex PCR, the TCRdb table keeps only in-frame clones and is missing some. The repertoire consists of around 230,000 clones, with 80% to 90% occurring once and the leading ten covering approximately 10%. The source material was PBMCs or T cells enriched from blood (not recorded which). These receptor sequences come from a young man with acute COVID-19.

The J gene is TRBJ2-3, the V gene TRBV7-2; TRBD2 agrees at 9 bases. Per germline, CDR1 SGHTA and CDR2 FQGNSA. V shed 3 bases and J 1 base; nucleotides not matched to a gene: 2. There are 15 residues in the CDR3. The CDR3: CASSLGLARTDTQYF. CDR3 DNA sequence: TGTGCCAGCAGCTTGGGACTAGCCCGCACAGATACGCAGTATTTT.

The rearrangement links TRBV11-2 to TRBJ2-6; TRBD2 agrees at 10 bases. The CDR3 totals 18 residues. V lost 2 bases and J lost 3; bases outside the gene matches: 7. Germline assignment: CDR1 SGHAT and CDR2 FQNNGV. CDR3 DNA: TGTGCCAGCAGCTTAAGGCTAGCGGGAGTAGGTGGGGCCAACGTCCTGACTTTC. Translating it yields CASSLRLAGVGGANVLTF.

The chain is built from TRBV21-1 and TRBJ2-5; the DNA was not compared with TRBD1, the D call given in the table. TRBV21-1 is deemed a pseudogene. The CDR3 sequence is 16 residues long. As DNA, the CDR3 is TGTGCCGCCGGATGGTCCCAGGCGATGGCCCAAGAGACCCAGTACTTC. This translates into CAAGWSQAMAQETQYF.

The chain's CDR3 is CASSENTPGLTNNEQFF. CDR3 bases: TGTGCCAGCAGTGAAAATACGCCGGGACTGACAAACAATGAGCAGTTCTTC. The chain carries TRBV2 and TRBJ2-1; a possible D gene is TRBD2 (6 bases). The V and J ends lost 2 bases and 5 bases respectively, with 19 bases between them. The CDR3 has 17 residues. The V gene's germline CDR1 is SNHLY and CDR2 FYNNEI.

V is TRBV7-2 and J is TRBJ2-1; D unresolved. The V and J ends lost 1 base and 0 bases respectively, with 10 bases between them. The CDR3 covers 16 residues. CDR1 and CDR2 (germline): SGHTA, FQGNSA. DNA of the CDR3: TGTGCCAGCAGCTTAGATGAGCTAAGCTCCTACAATGAGCAGTTCTTC. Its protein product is CASSLDELSSYNEQFF.